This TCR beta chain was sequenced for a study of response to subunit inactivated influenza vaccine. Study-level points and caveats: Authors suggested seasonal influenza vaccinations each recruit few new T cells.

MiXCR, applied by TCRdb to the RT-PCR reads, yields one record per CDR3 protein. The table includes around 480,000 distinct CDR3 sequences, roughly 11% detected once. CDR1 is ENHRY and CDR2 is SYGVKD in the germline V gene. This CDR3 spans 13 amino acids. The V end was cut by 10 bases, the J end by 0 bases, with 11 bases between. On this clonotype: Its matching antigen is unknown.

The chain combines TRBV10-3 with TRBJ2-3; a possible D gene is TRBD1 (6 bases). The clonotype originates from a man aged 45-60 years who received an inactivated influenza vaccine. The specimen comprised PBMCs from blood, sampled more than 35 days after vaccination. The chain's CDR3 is CATGTRSTDTQYF. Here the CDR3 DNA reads TGTGCCACCGGGACAAGGAGCACAGATACGCAGTATTTT.